Listed below are T cell receptor beta chains from one sample, sequenced in a study of radiotherapy plus CTLA-4 blockade in lung cancer. The protocol was immunoSEQ multiplex PCR, while the TCRdb copy is restricted to in-frame clones and leaves out a portion. The repertoire holds about 73,000 clones, with roughly 87% as singletons. The starting material was peripheral blood, obtained from a patient treated with radiotherapy plus ipilimumab. The receptors originated from a human donor with non-small cell lung cancer that progressed on radiotherapy plus ipilimumab. Both conserved end residues are part of each CDR3. Fields, in order: V gene, D gene, J gene, clone size, CDR3 DNA, CDR3 protein. D genes are given only for firm matches. Expanded clones get a size class; other rows say once, few or many, or leave the size out.

TRBV5-5	.	TRBJ1-1	.	TGTGCCAGCAGCCTGACTACTGAAGCTTTCTTT	CASSLTTEAFF
TRBV19	.	TRBJ1-2	few	TGTGCCAGTAGTATTATGGGTTATGGCTACACCTTC	CASSIMGYGYTF
TRBV6-1	.	TRBJ1-1	.	TGTGCCAGCAGTGAAAATTTTAGGAACACTGAAGCTTTCTTT	CASSENFRNTEAFF
TRBV5-1	.	TRBJ2-4	.	TGCGCCAGCAGCTTGGGCGGGACAGAAAACATTCAGTACTTC	CASSLGGTENIQYF
TRBV27	TRBD1	TRBJ2-7	.	TGTGCCAGCAGTTTACGGGGCCGCGGGACAGGAATCTACGAGCAGTACTTC	CASSLRGRGTGIYEQYF
TRBV11-2	.	TRBJ2-1	.	TGTGCCAGCAGCTTAGATAGAAATGAGCAGTTCTTC	CASSLDRNEQFF
TRBV19	.	TRBJ1-5	.	TGTGCCAGTAGTATTGAGGGGACCCAGCCCCAGCATTTT	CASSIEGTQPQHF
TRBV4-1	.	TRBJ1-3	few	TGCGCCAGCAGCCAAGGGGAGATCTCTGGAAACACCATATATTTT	CASSQGEISGNTIYF
TRBV19	TRBD2	TRBJ2-1	.	TGTGCCAGTATGCGGGCTAGCGGCTCCTACAATGAGCAGTTCTTC	CASMRASGSYNEQFF
TRBV21-1	.	TRBJ1-2	.	TGTGCCAGCAGCCGAAAGGGGGGCCAGGGTGTGGAGGGCTACACCTTC	CASSRKGGQGVEGYTF
TRBV19	.	TRBJ1-2	.	TGTGCCAGTAAAGGGGATCACTATGGCTACACCTTC	CASKGDHYGYTF
TRBV4-1	TRBD2	TRBJ2-7	.	TGCGCCAGCAGCCAAGCGAGAGCGGGGGCCTACGAGCAGTACTTC	CASSQARAGAYEQYF
TRBV11-2	TRBD2	TRBJ2-1	few	TGTGCCAGCAGCTTAGGTCAAAAGATTGCGGGAGTTTCCTACAATGAGCAGTTCTTC	CASSLGQKIAGVSYNEQFF
TRBV6-5	.	TRBJ2-2	.	TGTGCCAGCACCCCGGACAGAAGAAACACCGGGGAGCTGTTTTTT	CASTPDRRNTGELFF
TRBV5-1	TRBD2	TRBJ2-5	.	TGCGCCAGCAGACGGGGGGTCGGCGAGACCCAGTACTTC	CASRRGVGETQYF
TRBV7-3	.	TRBJ1-5	.	TGTGCCAGCAGCCCCCCCCGTGGGGGGCAGGTTCAGCCCCAGCATTTT	CASSPPRGGQVQPQHF
TRBV13	TRBD1	TRBJ2-5	.	TGTGCCAGCAGCTTAGGCCCCCAGGGGGCGGAGGGGACCCAGTACTTC	CASSLGPQGAEGTQYF
TRBV7-3	TRBD1	TRBJ2-1	.	TGTGCCAGCAGCTCCGGACAGGGCGTGGATGAGCAGTTCTTC	CASSSGQGVDEQFF
TRBV7-6	.	TRBJ2-1	once	TGTGCCAGCAGCTTAGGTCTTCACAATGAGCAGTTCTTC	CASSLGLHNEQFF
TRBV4-1	.	TRBJ2-1	.	TGCGCCAGCAGCCCCTATGGCAATGAGCAGTTCTTC	CASSPYGNEQFF
TRBV9	.	TRBJ1-5	.	TGTGCCAGCAGCCCTACAGCTTCCCTGGGTGGTCGGCCCCAGCATTTT	CASSPTASLGGRPQHF
TRBV5-1	.	TRBJ2-7	.	TGCGCCAGCAGCTTAGGGGACAACTCCTACGAGCAGTACTTC	CASSLGDNSYEQYF